Below, 10 T cell receptor beta chains from the same sample are listed, as sequenced in a study of blood T cell repertoires in COVID-19. Libraries were prepared by immunoSEQ multiplex PCR; TCRdb keeps only in-frame clonotypes and omits some of them. Counted here are approximately 190,000 clones, around 84% occurring once; the ten biggest clones make up approximately 19%. Sequenced: peripheral blood. The receptor source for this set is a human donor in a cohort sampled during active COVID-19.

The chain has TRBV7-6 and TRBJ2-3, with D unresolved. Germline V gives CDR1 SGHVS, CDR2 FNYEAQ. Between the trimmed V and J ends, which lost 5 bases and 3 bases, there was a span of 15 bases. The CDR3 loop spans 15 amino acids. The CDR3 sequence is CASSPGFWLTDTQYF. The CDR3 bases are TGTGCCAGCAGCCCCGGTTTTTGGTTAACAGATACGCAGTATTTT.

The chain employs TRBV7-9 and TRBJ2-2; the match to TRBD1 covers 9 bases. This CDR3 has 17 residues. CDR1 is SEHNR, CDR2 FQNEAQ, per germline (reference sequence). V dropped 1 base and J dropped 5; count of bases not matched to a gene: 8. CDR3 in DNA: TGTGCCAGCAGCTTAGACTTGGGACAGGGTTTTACCGGGGAGCTGTTTTTT. It yields the protein CASSLDLGQGFTGELFF.

The V gene is TRBV13, the J gene TRBJ1-1; the D gene is possibly TRBD1 (5 bases). Trimming pared 6 bases from V and 8 bases from J, leaving 16 bases between. This CDR3 has 13 residues. In germline, CDR1 is PRHDT, CDR2 FYEKMQ (reference sequence). The CDR3 sequence: CASRADNGGEAFF. The CDR3 DNA follows: TGTGCCAGCAGGGCGGACAATGGAGGGGAAGCTTTCTTT.

The V call is TRBV10-3, the J call TRBJ2-3; 8 bases map to TRBD1. The CDR3 runs to 14 residues. Germline V gives CDR1 ENHRY, CDR2 SYGVKD. V was clipped by 1 base and J by 5 bases; unmatched bases: 2. CDR3 DNA: TGTGCCATCAGTGAGTTCAGGGGGCGAGATACGCAGTATTTT. As protein: CAISEFRGRDTQYF.

The J gene is TRBJ2-7, the V gene TRBV11-2, with D possibly being TRBD2 (6 bases). The CDR3 contains 14 residues. The V gene's germline CDR1 is SGHAT and CDR2 FQNNGV. The ends were cut back, 5 bases at V and 1 base at J, with 12 bases in the middle. The CDR3 protein is CASSPWGGSYEQYV. Here the CDR3 DNA reads TGTGCCAGCAGCCCCTGGGGAGGTTCCTACGAGCAGTACGTC.

This CDR3 is CASSFRGTGAYEQYF. CDR3 sequence (DNA): TGTGCCAGCAGCTTCCGTGGGACAGGAGCCTACGAGCAGTACTTC. This rearrangement joins TRBV5-8 to TRBJ2-7; 8 positions agree with TRBD1. The CDR3 has 15 amino acids. The V gene's germline CDR1 is SGHTS and CDR2 YDEGEE. Trimming took 2 bases from V and 2 from J; bases not matched to a gene: 6.

The chain joins TRBV6-5 to TRBJ2-5; D is possibly TRBD1 (6 bases). CDR3 length: 15 amino acids. The V end was cut by 4 bases, the J end by 2 bases, with 14 bases between. The germline CDR1 and CDR2 sequences are MNHEY and SVGAGI. CDR3 bases: TGTGCCAGCAGTTCCAGGGGCAGCAATCAAGAGACCCAGTACTTC. Protein sequence: CASSSRGSNQETQYF.

This clone was seen just once. The rearrangement uses TRBV18 and TRBJ1-2, with 9 bases lining up with TRBD1. The CDR3 runs 13 residues. Germline lookup yields CDR1 KGHSH and CDR2 LQKENI. The ends lost 3 bases at V and 6 bases at J; junction bases unmatched: 2. CDR3 loop: CASSPDRGHGYTF. For the CDR3, the DNA is TGTGCCAGCTCACCGGACAGGGGCCATGGCTACACCTTC.

V and J are TRBV14 and TRBJ2-7; 7 positions agree with TRBD2. The CDR3 contains 14 residues. The J segment lost 4 bases and the V segment lost 1 base, leaving 4 bases of the junction unmatched. CDR1 and CDR2 (germline): SGHDN, FVKESK. CDR3 amino acids: CASSQGLRGYEQYF. The CDR3 DNA reads as TGTGCCAGCAGCCAAGGTTTGCGGGGGTACGAGCAGTACTTC. The full variable domain, completed using reference TRBV14 and TRBJ2-7, is EAGVTQFPSHSVIEKGQTVTLRCDPISGHDNLYWYRRVMGKEIKFLLHFVKESKQDESGMPNNRFLAERTGGTYSTLKVQPAELEDSGVYFCASSQGLRGYEQYFGPGTRLTVT.

This sequence joins TRBV15 and TRBJ2-1, with 7 bases lining up with TRBD2. The CDR3 is made up of 15 amino acids. The germline gives CDR1 LNHNV, CDR2 YYDKDF (reference sequence). With 1 base clipped from V and 4 bases from J, the junction kept 4 bases outside the gene matches. CDR3 residues: CATSRGGRGYNEQFF. In nucleotides, the CDR3 is TGTGCCACCAGCAGAGGAGGGCGGGGGTACAATGAGCAGTTCTTC.